The clone carrying this TCR beta chain was found once. The repertoire was sequenced with immunoSEQ multiplex PCR; TCRdb's copy has only in-frame clones and lacks some. The data hold 150,000 to 200,000 clones, with 90% to 95% observed a single time. Germline loops: CDR1 SGDLS, CDR2 YYNGEE. This CDR3 has 19 amino acids. V was pared by 3 bases and J by 10 bases, with 29 bases between. This sample stems from a study of control samples from healthy donors and cancer patients. Sequencing was performed on PBMCs. This receptor was identified in a man aged 55 to 70 with colorectal cancer. The V gene is TRBV9, the J gene TRBJ1-6; weak D call: TRBD1 (5 bases). CDR3 residues: CASSEGPSFLRETESPLHF. The CDR3, as DNA: TGTGCCAGCAGCGAGGGCCCCTCCTTCCTCAGGGAGACAGAGTCACCCCTCCACTTT.